The rows below give T cell receptor beta chains drawn from one sample of a study of cytomegalovirus exposure and HLA in healthy donors. Sequencing was performed with immunoSEQ multiplex PCR; in TCRdb, only in-frame clones are kept and a portion is missing. The sample records 150,000 to 200,000 clones, 80% being singletons. The specimen sequenced was PBMCs. These TCRs come from a girl aged 5-17 years in good health and CMV-seropositive. Each CDR3 is given with its conserved first and last residue. Fields, in order: V gene, D gene, CDR3 protein. A D gene is named only where the DNA matches it firmly.

V gene: TRBV6-5; D gene: TRBD1; CDR3 protein: CASSWGQGAYSPLHF
V gene: TRBV5-1; D gene: TRBD1; CDR3 protein: CASSSQGDEQFF
V gene: TRBV9; D gene: TRBD2; CDR3 protein: CASSARDYSDNEQFF
V gene: TRBV5-4; D gene: TRBD1; CDR3 protein: CASSFWDRGNTEAFF
V gene: TRBV19; D gene: .; CDR3 protein: CASSPGNYGYTF
V gene: TRBV10-3; D gene: TRBD2; CDR3 protein: CAISGRVGGRASYEQYF
V gene: TRBV5-4; D gene: .; CDR3 protein: CASSLGGLEAFF
V gene: TRBV19; D gene: TRBD1; CDR3 protein: CASSFTGVFSDTQYF
V gene: TRBV19; D gene: .; CDR3 protein: CASSLRLENTEAFF
V gene: TRBV29-1; D gene: .; CDR3 protein: CSVSAQGAGELFF
V gene: TRBV6-1; D gene: .; CDR3 protein: CASSQPGETQYF
V gene: TRBV19; D gene: .; CDR3 protein: CASSIGQGYGYTF
V gene: TRBV28; D gene: .; CDR3 protein: CATREGSNTGELFF
V gene: TRBV9; D gene: .; CDR3 protein: CASSAHSGNSYNEQFF
V gene: TRBV25-1; D gene: .; CDR3 protein: CASRESAGELFF
V gene: TRBV30; D gene: .; CDR3 protein: CAADRYNQPQHF
V gene: TRBV5-5; D gene: .; CDR3 protein: CASSLGQTGNTIYF
V gene: TRBV6-1; D gene: .; CDR3 protein: CASNSRTGPGELFF
V gene: TRBV5-4; D gene: .; CDR3 protein: CASSSSGGETQYF
V gene: TRBV9; D gene: .; CDR3 protein: CASSVSGSEKLFF
V gene: TRBV25-1; D gene: TRBD1; CDR3 protein: CASSESPGQAYGYTF
V gene: TRBV6-5; D gene: .; CDR3 protein: CASSWGRNTGELFF
V gene: TRBV7-3; D gene: TRBD1; CDR3 protein: CASSRGQGTNEKLFF
V gene: TRBV25-1; D gene: TRBD2; CDR3 protein: CASSASGIYNEQFF
V gene: TRBV7-9; D gene: .; CDR3 protein: CDSSLGGNTEAFF
V gene: TRBV13; D gene: TRBD2; CDR3 protein: CASSLAERGPYTDTQYF
V gene: TRBV27; D gene: TRBD2; CDR3 protein: CASSFHGTSLRGTQYF
V gene: TRBV7-4; D gene: .; CDR3 protein: CASSPGLLENTEAFF
V gene: TRBV5-1; D gene: TRBD1; CDR3 protein: CASSSGPGTGLNTIYF
V gene: TRBV15; D gene: .; CDR3 protein: CATSRVSVLLGGGYTF
V gene: TRBV6-5; D gene: .; CDR3 protein: CASRTAGVYGYTF
V gene: TRBV19; D gene: TRBD1; CDR3 protein: CASSTLTGTGGIYGYTF
V gene: TRBV5-6; D gene: .; CDR3 protein: CASLTRGSGTGELFF
V gene: TRBV18; D gene: TRBD1; CDR3 protein: CASSYGQGSSYEQYF
V gene: TRBV27; D gene: .; CDR3 protein: CATTPGRDPKYEQYF
V gene: TRBV6-1; D gene: .; CDR3 protein: CASSEGTATNEKLFF
V gene: TRBV4-1; D gene: .; CDR3 protein: CASSQNSRDPYNEQFF
V gene: TRBV7-2; D gene: .; CDR3 protein: CASSPQIGEQYF
V gene: TRBV12-5; D gene: .; CDR3 protein: CASGGGPTINEQFF
V gene: TRBV6-5; D gene: .; CDR3 protein: CASSRGYNEQFF
V gene: TRBV6-6; D gene: .; CDR3 protein: CASSYTIVPGIQAFF
V gene: TRBV10-3; D gene: .; CDR3 protein: CAIKAGSGTGELFF
V gene: TRBV18; D gene: .; CDR3 protein: CASSPYTEETQYF
V gene: TRBV9; D gene: .; CDR3 protein: CASSAPSADPSGANVLTF
V gene: TRBV7-2; D gene: TRBD2; CDR3 protein: CASSWTSGRFDTQYF